This is a list of T cell receptor beta chains from one sample in a study of T cell repertoires in cytomegalovirus infection. A single record per CDR3 protein comes from TCRdb applying MiXCR to the reads. Of about 190,000 distinct CDR3 sequences listed, about a tenth are singletons. The source material was PBMCs. The receptors stem from a human donor in good health (CMV status not recorded). Some clones in this sample may be carry-over from other donors' samples. Each CDR3 is given with its conserved first and last residue. A D gene is named only where the DNA matches it firmly. Size values are once, few and many counts, or a class for expanded clones, and some rows have none.

abundance	d_gene	j_gene	v_gene	CDR3aa	CDR3nt
few	TRBD1	TRBJ1-4	TRBV29-1	CSVGVDRGSEKLFF	TGCAGCGTTGGTGTTGACAGGGGTTCTGAAAAACTGTTTTTT
many	NA	TRBJ2-1	TRBV28	CASSLRGGQFF	TGTGCCAGCAGTTTACGCGGCGGGCAGTTCTTC
NA	NA	TRBJ2-5	TRBV20-1	CSARGLLFGETQYF	TGCAGTGCTAGAGGCCTCTTATTCGGGGAGACCCAGTACTTC
NA	TRBD2	TRBJ2-1	TRBV6-2/TRBV6-3	CASSSAAGGVYEQFF	TGTGCCAGCAGTTCTGCAGCGGGGGGTGTATATGAGCAGTTCTTC
many	TRBD2	TRBJ2-1	TRBV5-5	CASSLRLAGGRDEQFF	TGTGCCAGCAGCTTGCGACTAGCGGGAGGTAGGGATGAGCAGTTCTTC
few	NA	TRBJ2-2	TRBV12-3/TRBV12-4	CASALAGELFF	TGTGCCAGCGCGCTGGCCGGGGAGCTGTTTTTT
many	TRBD1	TRBJ1-3	TRBV7-6	CASSLVADRAGNTIYF	TGTGCCAGCAGCTTAGTCGCGGACAGGGCTGGAAACACCATATATTTT
NA	TRBD1	TRBJ1-3	TRBV10-3	CAIRGTEYGNTIYF	TGTGCCATCAGAGGGACAGAGTATGGAAACACCATATATTTT
many	NA	TRBJ2-7	TRBV7-2	CASSYQQAYEQYF	TGTGCCAGCAGCTATCAGCAAGCCTACGAGCAGTACTTC
many	NA	TRBJ2-1	TRBV7-8	CASSLIGRGVEQFF	TGTGCCAGCAGCTTAATCGGCAGGGGTGTTGAGCAGTTCTTC
many	NA	TRBJ1-5	TRBV19	CASSIDSRGNQPQHF	TGTGCCAGTAGTATAGATTCCCGGGGCAATCAGCCCCAGCATTTT
many	NA	TRBJ2-3	TRBV7-2	CASSLDGGGGTPQYF	TGTGCCAGCAGCTTAGACGGTGGGGGCGGGACCCCGCAGTATTTT
many	NA	TRBJ1-3	TRBV20-1	CSARGGSGNTIYF	TGCAGTGCTAGAGGCGGAAGTGGAAACACCATATATTTT
few	NA	TRBJ1-1	TRBV19	CASSQTNKNTEAFF	TGTGCCAGTAGCCAGACAAACAAGAACACTGAAGCTTTCTTT
many	TRBD1	TRBJ1-2	TRBV11-2	CASSSWDRENYGYTF	TGTGCCAGCAGCTCCTGGGACAGGGAGAACTATGGCTACACCTTC
NA	NA	TRBJ2-5	TRBV28	CASSFPGNQETQYF	TGTGCCAGCAGTTTCCCGGGGAACCAAGAGACCCAGTACTTC
few	NA	TRBJ1-1	TRBV6-2/TRBV6-3	CASSYSPGSNTEAFF	TGTGCCAGCAGTTACTCGCCAGGGTCGAACACTGAAGCTTTCTTT
NA	NA	TRBJ1-4	TRBV2	CAKTGPVGEKLFF	TGTGCCAAGACAGGCCCTGTGGGTGAAAAACTGTTTTTT
many	NA	TRBJ1-1	TRBV28	CASSSGPLNTEAFF	TGTGCCAGCAGTTCGGGCCCGCTGAACACTGAAGCTTTCTTT
NA	TRBD1	TRBJ1-1	TRBV9	CASSVWDRDRESEAFF	TGTGCCAGCAGCGTATGGGATCGGGACAGGGAGTCTGAAGCTTTCTTT
NA	NA	TRBJ2-1	TRBV19	CASSISRGSSYNEQFF	TGTGCCAGTAGTATTTCCAGGGGCTCGTCCTACAATGAGCAGTTCTTC
many	NA	TRBJ1-2	TRBV7-2	CASSLQSTGKSTF	TGTGCCAGCAGCTTACAGTCGACCGGGAAGTCCACCTTC
many	TRBD2	TRBJ2-7	TRBV11-2	CASSLDSSGGAYEQYF	TGTGCCAGCAGCTTAGATTCTAGCGGGGGGGCCTACGAGCAGTACTTC
many	TRBD2	TRBJ2-2	TRBV7-2	CASSLEPAGVYTGELFF	TGTGCCAGCAGCTTAGAGCCAGCGGGAGTGTACACCGGGGAGCTGTTTTTT
few	NA	TRBJ2-2	TRBV7-8	CASSLRSSGELFF	TGTGCCAGCAGCTTAAGATCGTCCGGGGAGCTGTTTTTT
NA	NA	TRBJ2-7	TRBV6-1	CASSEIGQPTRREQYF	TGTGCCAGCAGTGAAATAGGACAGCCAACACGGAGGGAGCAGTACTTC
few	NA	TRBJ1-1	TRBV28	CASHTTTEAFF	TGTGCCAGCCACACGACCACTGAAGCTTTCTTT
NA	NA	TRBJ1-2	TRBV7-9	CASSRSIWGGYTF	TGTGCCAGCAGCCGATCCATATGGGGAGGCTACACCTTC
once	NA	TRBJ1-1	TRBV29-1	CSVEGVTKNTEAFF	TGCAGCGTTGAAGGGGTCACTAAGAACACTGAAGCTTTCTTT
few	NA	TRBJ1-4	TRBV7-9	CASSSGLLEKLFF	TGTGCCAGCAGCTCGGGACTTCTGGAAAAACTGTTTTTT
NA	NA	TRBJ1-1	TRBV19	CASSILGTTEAFF	TGTGCCAGTAGTATATTAGGGACCACTGAAGCTTTCTTT
many	TRBD1	TRBJ2-6	TRBV4-1	CASSHLGQALGGANVLTF	TGCGCCAGCAGCCACCTGGGACAGGCGCTAGGAGGGGCCAACGTCCTGACTTTC
NA	NA	TRBJ2-1	TRBV6-5	CASSGGGNEQFF	TGTGCCAGTAGCGGAGGGGGGAATGAGCAGTTCTTC
many	NA	TRBJ2-7	TRBV2	CASRRLGGEQYF	TGTGCCAGCAGACGACTAGGGGGCGAGCAGTACTTC
NA	NA	TRBJ1-2	TRBV6-1	CASSETGFGYTF	TGTGCCAGCAGTGAAACAGGGTTTGGCTACACCTTC
NA	NA	TRBJ2-7	TRBV11-2	CASSSVAGAHEQYF	TGTGCCAGCAGCTCTGTGGCCGGGGCCCACGAGCAGTACTTC
many	NA	TRBJ1-5	TRBV11-2	CASSFGRAQPQHF	TGTGCCAGCAGCTTCGGCAGGGCACAGCCCCAGCATTTT
many	NA	TRBJ1-2	TRBV28	CASNFRGVYGYTF	TGTGCCAGCAACTTCAGGGGCGTCTATGGCTACACCTTC
many	NA	TRBJ1-1	TRBV7-2	CASSLGPGSGTEAFF	TGTGCCAGCAGCTTAGGTCCTGGAAGTGGCACTGAAGCTTTCTTT
NA	NA	TRBJ1-3	TRBV29-1	CSVSSGNTIYF	TGCAGCGTCAGCTCTGGAAACACCATATATTTT
few	NA	TRBJ2-6	TRBV12-3/TRBV12-4	CASTSGASGANVLTF	TGTGCCAGCACCTCAGGGGCCTCTGGGGCCAACGTCCTGACTTTC
NA	NA	TRBJ2-5	TRBV7-3	CASSHSGQETQYF	TGTGCCAGCAGCCATAGCGGCCAAGAGACCCAGTACTTC
many	NA	TRBJ1-4	TRBV7-2	CASSFVPYQEKLFF	TGTGCCAGCAGCTTTGTCCCCTACCAGGAAAAACTGTTTTTT
many	TRBD1	TRBJ2-7	TRBV7-2	CASSLGTGDEQYF	TGTGCCAGCAGCTTAGGGACAGGGGACGAGCAGTACTTC
many	TRBD2	TRBJ2-3	TRBV5-4	CASSRSGGEDTQYF	TGTGCCAGCAGCAGGAGCGGGGGGGAGGATACGCAGTATTTT
many	TRBD1	TRBJ1-5	TRBV28	CASRIQGNQPQHF	TGTGCCAGCAGAATACAGGGGAATCAGCCCCAGCATTTT
few	NA	TRBJ2-7	TRBV29-1	CSVEDLWGYEQYF	TGCAGCGTTGAAGATCTTTGGGGCTACGAGCAGTACTTC